This TCR beta chain was identified during a study of human T cells and chemical hapten exposure. Study as a whole: Largely, small differences in pooled library volume made per-sample TCR yields vary.

This clonotype was found many times. Original processing methods: With a range of roughly 20,000 to 690,600, the median per sample was around 96,000 TCRs. TCRdb re-analysed the 5' RACE reads in MiXCR, keeping a single row per CDR3 protein. None of the V and J calls come from the authors' own analysis; TCRdb made them. The repertoire holds around 82,000 distinct CDR3 sequences, approximately 8% seen once, with approximately 2.3% in the top ten. CDR3 size: 15 residues. Trimming at V came to 2 bases and at J to 5 bases, leaving 7 bases not matched to a gene. Germline loops: CDR1 SGHAT, CDR2 FQNNGV. The starting material, unfractionated whole blood, was used for total RNA extraction.

This chain joins TRBV11-2 and TRBJ2-5; TRBD1 agrees at 8 bases. This TCR was sampled from a male donor in good health. This CDR3 is CASSLPRGLAETQYF. CDR3 DNA sequence: TGTGCCAGCAGCTTACCCAGGGGGCTGGCGGAGACCCAGTACTTC.